One sample yielded the 20 T cell receptor beta chains listed below, sequenced in a study of blood T cell repertoires in COVID-19. Measured with immunoSEQ multiplex PCR; TCRdb has only the in-frame clones, and not every one. Of about 130,000 clones listed, 65% to 90% are singletons. Material for sequencing was PBMCs or T cells enriched from blood (not recorded which). The receptors here all came from a woman aged 45-60 years who had recovered from COVID-19.

The rearrangement joins TRBV4-3 to TRBJ2-4; D may be TRBD2 (6 bases). The germline gives CDR1 LGHNA, CDR2 YSLEER. The CDR3 is 16 residues long. V lost 0 bases and J lost 5, with 14 bases in between. The CDR3 DNA follows: TGCGCCAGCAGCCAAGATTTAGCGGCGGGCCAAAACATTCAGTACTTC. It is translated as CASSQDLAAGQNIQYF.

This clone was counted a few times. The chain employs TRBV2 and TRBJ2-5; D possibly corresponds to TRBD2 (5 bases). Trimming took off 4 bases at V and 5 bases at J, with 11 bases between the two ends. Germline assignment: CDR1 SNHLY and CDR2 FYNNEI. This CDR3 region has 13 residues. The CDR3 DNA sequence: TGTGCCAGCAGTGCAGCCCGAGGGGAGACCCAGTACTTC. As protein: CASSAARGETQYF.

This clone was detected a few times. The chain carries TRBV5-6 and TRBJ2-7, with a weak D call TRBD1 (6 bases). Germline loops: CDR1 SGHDT, CDR2 YYEEEE. Trimming removed 1 base from V and 0 bases from J, with 14 bases in between. The CDR3 sequence is 16 residues long. CDR3 sequence: CASSLRTVTSSYEQYF. Written as DNA, the CDR3 is TGTGCCAGCAGCTTGCGGACAGTGACGAGCTCCTACGAGCAGTACTTC. The variable domain in full, with the rest retrieved from reference TRBV5-6 and TRBJ2-7, is DAGVTQSPTHLIKTRGQQVTLRCSPKSGHDTVSWYQQALGQGPQFIFQYYEEEERQRGNFPDRFSGHQFPNYSSELNVNALLLGDSALYLCASSLRTVTSSYEQYFGPGTRLTVT.

The rearrangement joins TRBV27 to TRBJ2-7, with D perhaps matching TRBD1 (6 bases). Trimming took 4 bases from V and 0 from J, leaving 13 bases between them. The CDR3 runs to 15 residues. CDR1 is MNHEY, CDR2 SMNVEV, per germline (reference sequence). The CDR3 sequence: CASSWTARGSYEQYF. CDR3 in DNA: TGTGCCAGCAGTTGGACAGCAAGGGGCTCCTACGAGCAGTACTTC.

The chain is built from TRBV7-9 and TRBJ2-5, with 10 bases matching TRBD2. Germline V CDR1 and CDR2: SEHNR, FQNEAQ (reference sequence). The CDR3 consists of 15 residues. Trimming removed 2 bases from V and 4 bases from J; junction bases left unmatched: 4. CDR3 bases: TGTGCCAGCAGCTTAACTAGCGGGGACGGAGAGACCCAGTACTTC. Translating gives CASSLTSGDGETQYF. The complete variable domain, with remaining parts taken from reference TRBV7-9 and TRBJ2-5, reads DTGVSQNPRHKITKRGQNVTFRCDPISEHNRLYWYRQTLGQGPEFLTYFQNEAQLEKSRLLSDRFSAERPKGSFSTLEIQRTEQGDSAMYLCASSLTSGDGETQYFGPGTRLLVL.

The chain couples TRBV9 to TRBJ1-1; D is uncertain. Germline lookup yields CDR1 SGDLS and CDR2 YYNGEE. V dropped 4 bases and J dropped 0 bases, with 7 bases sitting between them. The CDR3 has 13 amino acids. DNA for the CDR3: TGTGCCAGCAGCACGGGGTTGAACACTGAAGCTTTCTTT. It yields the protein CASSTGLNTEAFF. Drawing the rest from reference TRBV9 and TRBJ1-1, the complete variable domain is DSGVTQTPKHLITATGQRVTLRCSPRSGDLSVYWYQQSLDQGLQFLIQYYNGEERAKGNILERFSAQQFPDLHSELNLSSLELGDSALYFCASSTGLNTEAFFGQGTRLTVV.

This clone has only one observation. V and J are TRBV29-1 and TRBJ2-7; possibly TRBD1 for D (6 bases). V was shortened by 4 bases and J by 3 bases, with 10 bases between the two germline ends. The length of the CDR3 is 12 residues. Germline loops: CDR1 SQVTM, CDR2 ANQGSEA. The CDR3 here is CSVVAQGYEQYF. Written as DNA, the CDR3 is TGCAGCGTTGTGGCACAGGGCTACGAGCAGTACTTC.

The chain employs TRBV7-9 and TRBJ2-3; the D is unclear. Per the germline V gene, CDR1 is SEHNR and CDR2 is FQNEAQ (reference sequence). The CDR3 extends over 13 amino acids. The germline V and J ends were trimmed by 2 bases and 0 bases, with 3 bases remaining between them. The CDR3 DNA reads TGTGCCAGCAGCTTACTGAGCACAGATACGCAGTATTTT. Translated: CASSLLSTDTQYF.

The chain recombines TRBV5-1 with TRBJ2-6, with 7 bases matching TRBD1. V trimming: 0 bases; J trimming: 2 bases; junction bases outside the gene matches: 2. This CDR3 has 16 amino acids. Germline V CDR1 and CDR2: SGHRS, YFSETQ. In DNA form, the CDR3 reads TGCGCCAGCAGCTTGGAAGACAGGGCTGGGGCCAACGTCCTGACTTTC. Its protein is CASSLEDRAGANVLTF.

The chain carries TRBV14 and TRBJ2-5, with 12 nucleotides matching TRBD2. CDR1 is SGHDN and CDR2 is FVKESK in the germline V gene. There are 13 residues in the CDR3. Trimming cost V 5 bases and J 7 bases; bases outside gene matches: 2. CDR3 coding DNA: TGTGCCAGCAGCTCGGGACTAGCGGGGACCCAGTACTTC. Translating gives CASSSGLAGTQYF.

This clone was counted only a few times. CDR3: CASSDMGLAEAFF. CDR3 bases: TGTGCCAGCAGTGATATGGGGCTGGCTGAAGCTTTCTTT. The rearrangement joins TRBV6-1 to TRBJ1-1; possibly TRBD1 for D (5 bases). The V gene lost 3 bases and the J gene lost 6 bases, with 11 bases spanning the gap. The CDR3 is 13 amino acids. CDR1 and CDR2 (germline): MNHNS, SASEGT.

The V gene is TRBV3-1 (or the pseudogene TRBV3-2), the J gene TRBJ1-2; D may be TRBD1 (5 bases). The V end was cut by 4 bases, the J end by 0 bases, with 15 bases between. This CDR3 has 16 residues. Germline V CDR1 and CDR2: LGHDT, YNNKEL (reference sequence). The CDR3 nucleotides are TGTGCCAGCAGCCCAACCCAGGGAACCCCTAACTATGGCTACACCTTC. Translated: CASSPTQGTPNYGYTF.

V is TRBV21-1 and J is TRBJ2-6; TRBD1 is taken as the D call from the table, unchecked against the DNA. TRBV21-1 is annotated as a pseudogene. The CDR3 loop spans 18 amino acids. The CDR3 reads CASSGNGTGRDGANVLTF. The DNA of the CDR3 is TGTGCCAGCAGCGGAAACGGGACAGGGAGGGACGGGGCCAACGTCCTGACTTTC.

A single count supports this clone. The chain uses TRBV10-3 and TRBJ2-5; D ambiguous. Germline lookup yields CDR1 ENHRY and CDR2 SYGVKD. This CDR3 is built from 12 residues. Trimming took off 3 bases at V and 1 base at J, with 3 bases between the two ends. CDR3 DNA: TGTGCCATCAGTGAAGCCCAAGAGACCCAGTACTTC. Its translation: CAISEAQETQYF.

The chain uses TRBV10-3 and TRBJ2-1; the match to TRBD2 covers 15 bases. V shed 2 bases, J shed 0 bases, and the junction held 8 bases outside the gene matches. The CDR3 runs 20 residues. The germline V gene has CDR1 ENHRY and CDR2 SYGVKD. CDR3 amino acids: CAISEPVGTSGGSSYNEQFF. The CDR3 coding sequence is TGTGCCATCAGTGAGCCGGTCGGGACTAGCGGGGGGAGCTCCTACAATGAGCAGTTCTTC.

V is TRBV7-2 and J is TRBJ2-5; 11 positions match TRBD2. Trimming at V came to 5 bases and at J to 4 bases, leaving 18 bases not matched to a gene. The germline CDR1 and CDR2 sequences are SGHTA and FQGNSA. This CDR3 contains 19 residues. CDR3 sequence (DNA): TGTGCCAGCAGCCCAACCCTTCGCGTCGGGCTAGCGGGGGGAGAGACCCAGTACTTC. It specifies CASSPTLRVGLAGGETQYF.

The rearrangement uses TRBV6-5 and TRBJ2-7; TRBD1 is a possible D gene (6 bases). The CDR3 sequence is 14 residues long. Germline V gene sequence: CDR1 MNHEY, CDR2 SVGAGI. Trimming left V 6 bases short and J 2 bases short, with 14 bases between. The DNA of the CDR3 is TGTGCCAGCAGAGGACAGTTTTCCACCTACGAGCAGTACTTC. This sequence encodes CASRGQFSTYEQYF.

V and J are TRBV10-3 and TRBJ2-3; 12 bases match TRBD2. From germline, CDR1 is ENHRY and CDR2 SYGVKD. CDR3 length: 16 amino acids. V shed 3 bases and J 3 bases; nucleotides not matched to a gene: 4. The CDR3 region has the DNA TGTGCCATCAGTGACCCGCTAGCGGGGGGGACAGATACGCAGTATTTT. Its protein product is CAISDPLAGGTDTQYF.

This rearrangement joins TRBV19 to TRBJ2-7, with D hard to call. The CDR3 is 13 residues long. V was shortened by 1 base and J by 2 bases, with 6 bases between the two germline ends. Germline-derived CDR1 and CDR2 are LNHDA and SQIVND (reference sequence). CDR3 DNA sequence: TGTGCCAGTAGTATAGGAAGCGCCTACGAGCAGTACTTC. This gives the protein CASSIGSAYEQYF.

J is TRBJ2-1 and V is TRBV24-1; TRBD1 aligns across 7 bases. The CDR3 extends over 14 amino acids. J lost 9 bases, V lost 5 bases, and 9 bases had no gene match. From germline, CDR1 is KGHDR and CDR2 SFDVKD. Here the CDR3 DNA reads TGTGCCACCAGTGGCCCCTCAGGGGGAAGTGAGCAGTTCTTC. Its protein is CATSGPSGGSEQFF.